The 2 T cell receptor beta chains presented below share a single source sample, sequenced in a study of shared clonotypes between healthy human individuals. Repertoires were generated with immunoSEQ multiplex PCR, while TCRdb's copy carries only in-frame clones and drops some. The data hold 1.4 million to 1.5 million clones, with 95% to 97% observed a single time. The sample taken for sequencing was naive CD4+ T cells sorted from blood. Indicated subset: CD45RA+ positively selected. The receptor set was obtained from a man aged 30-40 years in good health.

The chain recombines TRBV6-1 with TRBJ1-2; D is undetermined. Germline CDR1 reads MNHNS; CDR2 reads SASEGT. The V and J ends lost 2 bases and 6 bases respectively, with 13 bases between them. The CDR3 loop spans 14 amino acids. The CDR3 nucleotides are TGTGCCAGCAGTGAAAAATCGGTATTTGATGGCTACACCTTC. This translates into CASSEKSVFDGYTF.

V is TRBV7-6 and J is TRBJ2-1; the D call may be TRBD1 or TRBD2 (6 bases each). V lost 1 base and J lost 7, with 23 bases in between. The CDR3 contains 18 residues. Germline V gives CDR1 SGHVS, CDR2 FNYEAQ. CDR3 sequence: CASSLGARLGGAGNEQFF. The CDR3 bases are TGTGCCAGCAGCTTAGGCGCCAGGTTGGGGGGCGCCGGAAATGAGCAGTTCTTC.